The rows below give T cell receptor beta chains drawn from one sample of a study of blood T cell repertoires in COVID-19. Profiled with immunoSEQ multiplex PCR; TCRdb holds only in-frame clones, not every one. Here the sample spans around 220,000 clones, 84% being singletons. The specimen was peripheral blood. The receptors were sampled from a young man with active or convalescent COVID-19. Each CDR3 is given with its conserved first and last residue. A D gene is named only where the DNA matches it firmly. Size is omitted from some rows. Given values are once, few, many or a class for expanded clones.

TRBJ2-7 TRBD2 TRBV11-2 - TGTGCCAGCAGCTCGACCGGGACTAGCTACGAGCAGTACTTC CASSSTGTSYEQYF
TRBJ2-1 TRBD2 TRBV27 - TGTGCCAGCAGTTTGGGGACTAGTAGTATCTCCTCCTACAATGAGCAGTTCTTC CASSLGTSSISSYNEQFF
TRBJ2-4 - TRBV7-2 - TGTGCCAGCAGCTACGAACTAGCCAAAAACATTCAGTACTTC CASSYELAKNIQYF
TRBJ2-7 - TRBV11-3 once TGTGCCAGCAGCCTTGGGGCCTCCTACGAGCAGTACTTC CASSLGASYEQYF
TRBJ2-2 - TRBV11-3 - TGTGCCAGCAGCTGGCAGGGTGGGACCGGGGAGCTGTTTTTT CASSWQGGTGELFF
TRBJ1-1 - TRBV29-1 once TGCAGCGTTGAAGATCTAGGTCAGGGTTTAAGCGGGTACACTGAAGCTTTCTTT CSVEDLGQGLSGYTEAFF
TRBJ2-1 TRBD2 TRBV14 - TGTGCCAGCAGCCAAGGCCGAGCGGGACTAGCGGGTGCCAATGAGCAGTTCTTC CASSQGRAGLAGANEQFF
TRBJ1-2 - TRBV4-2 - TGTGCCAGCAGCCAAGGCGCTACGCAAGAGGGAGGTGGCTACACCTTC CASSQGATQEGGGYTF
TRBJ1-1 - TRBV28 - TGTGCCAGCAGCCCACATTCTAACACTGAAGCTTTCTTT CASSPHSNTEAFF
TRBJ1-3 - TRBV7-8 few TGTGCCAGCAGCAGGCGGGCCACTGGAAACACCATATATTTT CASSRRATGNTIYF
TRBJ1-2 TRBD1 TRBV15 - TGTGCCACCAGCAGTGGCGACAGGGACCATGGCTACACCTTC CATSSGDRDHGYTF
TRBJ1-4 - TRBV6-5 few TGTGCCAGCAGTTACCTCTCTGGGCAGCTTAATGAAAAACTGTTTTTT CASSYLSGQLNEKLFF
TRBJ2-3 - TRBV11-3 - TGTGCCAGCAGCTTAGGTGGTAGCGCAAACGCAGATACGCAGTATTTT CASSLGGSANADTQYF
TRBJ1-3 - TRBV5-1 - TGCGCCAGCAGCTTGGGGGCTTCTGGAAACACCATATATTTT CASSLGASGNTIYF
TRBJ2-5 - TRBV7-2 - TGTGCCAGCAGCTTCCGAACGGGGTCCCAGTACTTC CASSFRTGSQYF
TRBJ2-1 - TRBV3-1/TRBV3-2 - TGTGCCAGCAGCCAAGGGGGAGGCCGCTACAATGAGCAGTTCTTC CASSQGGGRYNEQFF
TRBJ1-2 - TRBV6-1 - TGTGCCAGCAGCTCTCGGGACACCTATGGCTACACCTTC CASSSRDTYGYTF
TRBJ1-5 TRBD1 TRBV2 - TGTGCCAGCAGAGACAGGGCTCTAATGAGAAGTCAGCCCCAGCATTTT CASRDRALMRSQPQHF
TRBJ2-7 TRBD2 TRBV4-1 - TGCGCCAGCAGCCAAGATCTAGCGGGGGCCTACGAGCAGTACTTC CASSQDLAGAYEQYF
TRBJ1-1 TRBD1 TRBV7-6 - TGTGCCAGCAGCTGGGGACAGGGGAACACTGAAGCTTTCTTT CASSWGQGNTEAFF
TRBJ2-2 - TRBV5-4 - TGTGCCAGCAGCAAAGAGTGGACCGGGGAGCTGTTTTTT CASSKEWTGELFF
TRBJ2-7 - TRBV6-6 - TGTGCCAGCAGTTCGCCAGGGAAGAGGTACGAGCAGTACTTC CASSSPGKRYEQYF
TRBJ1-5 - TRBV19 - TGTGCCAGTAAGTACGGGACAAATGGCAATCAGCCCCAGCATTTT CASKYGTNGNQPQHF
TRBJ1-2 TRBD1 TRBV6-2/TRBV6-3 - TGTGCCAGCAGTTCCGGACAGGGCAGTCACTATGGCTACACCTTC CASSSGQGSHYGYTF
TRBJ2-1 - TRBV7-2 - TGTGCCAGCAGCACAGGGGGAGGGGCGTACAATGAGCAGTTCTTC CASSTGGGAYNEQFF
TRBJ2-3 - TRBV20-1 once TGCAGTGCTAGATTCGGCAGGGGGCAGTATTTT CSARFGRGQYF
TRBJ1-2 - TRBV19 - TGTGCCAGTACCTCCGGACTGTTTAACTATGGCTACACCTTC CASTSGLFNYGYTF
TRBJ2-7 TRBD1 TRBV29-1 - TGCAGCGTAACCTCCCCCGGGACAGACTACGAGCAGTACTTC CSVTSPGTDYEQYF
TRBJ2-2 TRBD2 TRBV6-5 - TGTGCCAGCAGTTACTTTAGCGGGAGCACCGGGGAGCTGTTTTTT CASSYFSGSTGELFF
TRBJ1-4 - TRBV29-1 - TGCAGCGTTGGACAAGAAAAACTGTTTTTT CSVGQEKLFF